This T cell receptor beta chain was obtained from a study of T cell changes during pregnancy in multiple sclerosis. Profiling relied on immunoSEQ multiplex PCR, and the TCRdb table lists in-frame clones only, not all of them. This sample yields about 40,000 clones, of which around 89% are seen a single time; 1% to 1.5% belongs to the top ten. The length of the CDR3 is 14 residues. V shed 2 bases, J shed 2 bases, and the junction held 3 bases outside the gene matches. Sample: CD4+ T cells from peripheral blood mononuclear cells, taken in the second trimester of pregnancy. The source of this sequence is a female donor with multiple sclerosis, enrolled in a pregnancy study. This chain joins TRBV23-1 and TRBJ2-7; the match to TRBD1 covers 7 bases. TRBV23-1 is marked as an open reading frame, function uncertain. The CDR3 coding sequence is TGCGCCAGCAGTCAACGGACAGGTACCTACGAGCAGTACTTC. It is translated as CASSQRTGTYEQYF.